One and the same sample provided the 29 T cell receptor beta chains below, sequenced in a study of T-cell memory formation after mild COVID-19. TCRdb ran MiXCR on the 5' RACE reads and lists one entry per CDR3 protein. The sample shows about 240,000 distinct CDR3 sequences, over 9% of them seen only once. The sample consisted of PBMCs or a T cell subset sorted from them (not recorded which). These receptor sequences come from a man aged 18 to 30 who had mild COVID-19 (a few samples of this study predate the infection). Cell type and time point are not known.

This clonotype was seen a few times. The V gene is TRBV6-1, the J gene TRBJ2-6; no reliable D call. This CDR3 has 15 amino acids. From germline, CDR1 is MNHNS and CDR2 SASEGT. Deletions cut 3 bases from V and 0 bases from J, with 6 bases between. CDR3 coding DNA: TGTGCCAGCAGTGATAGCTACTCTGGGGCCAACGTCCTGACTTTC. It codes for CASSDSYSGANVLTF.

This clonotype has at least ten counts. The chain has TRBV5-1 and TRBJ2-3; D unclear. Germline-derived CDR1 and CDR2 are SGHRS and YFSETQ. V lost 4 bases to trimming and J lost 2 bases, with 17 bases between them. This CDR3 region has 16 residues. CDR3 region: CASSLLAGTTTDTQYF. CDR3 sequence (DNA): TGCGCCAGCAGCCTGTTGGCAGGTACCACCACAGATACGCAGTATTTT.

This clonotype was found a few times. J is TRBJ2-7 and V is TRBV20-1, with D perhaps matching TRBD2 (5 bases). CDR3 length: 15 amino acids. CDR1 is DFQATT and CDR2 is SNEGSKA in the germline V gene (reference sequence). The V end was cut by 3 bases, the J end by 4 bases, with 19 bases between. CDR3 coding DNA: TGCAGTGCTAGCCCCGGACTCGGAACGGGTTACGAGCAGTACTTC. It translates to CSASPGLGTGYEQYF.

This clonotype was found a few times. V is TRBV7-8 and J is TRBJ1-1; D unresolved. Germline lookup yields CDR1 SGHVS and CDR2 FQNEAQ. This CDR3 spans 13 amino acids. V dropped 5 bases and J dropped 0 bases, with 7 bases sitting between them. The CDR3 sequence: CASSQIVNTEAFF. Here the CDR3 DNA reads TGTGCCAGCAGCCAGATTGTGAACACTGAAGCTTTCTTT.

V and J are TRBV18 and TRBJ1-1; D is unclear. Trimming removed 2 bases at V and 4 bases at J, with 2 bases between. The germline CDR1 and CDR2 sequences are KGHSH and LQKENI. The CDR3 contains 11 residues. DNA for the CDR3: TGTGCCAGCTCACCAGTCACTGAAGCTTTCTTT. It is translated as CASSPVTEAFF.

This clonotype was found a few times. The J gene is TRBJ1-4, the V gene TRBV21-1. TRBV21-1 is tagged as a pseudogene. CDR3 size: 12 residues. CDR3 amino acids: CASSKWQEKLFF. The CDR3 region has the DNA TGTGCCAGCAGCAAATGGCAAGAAAAACTGTTTTTT.

This rearrangement joins TRBV3-2 to TRBJ2-5; the D call in the table, TRBD1, was not verified against the DNA. TRBV3-2 has pseudogene status. CDR3 length equals 17 residues. The CDR3 nucleotides are TGTGCCAGCAGCCAGGGACACCGGGACAGGGTTGTAGAGACCCAGTACTTC. This codes for CASSQGHRDRVVETQYF.

This clonotype has just a few counts. The chain is built from TRBV5-1 and TRBJ2-1, with D tentatively TRBD2 (6 bases). Germline V gives CDR1 SGHRS, CDR2 YFSETQ. The germline V and J ends were trimmed by 0 bases and 2 bases, with 15 bases remaining between them. This CDR3 contains 17 residues. CDR3 loop: CASSLGGLEGTYNEQFF. CDR3 sequence (DNA): TGCGCCAGCAGCTTGGGGGGTTTGGAGGGGACCTACAATGAGCAGTTCTTC.

This clonotype has only a few counts. In nucleotides, the CDR3 is TGTGCCAGCAGTTCTCGTTATACGCAGTATTTT. It is translated as CASSSRYTQYF. The chain couples TRBV6-5 to TRBJ2-3; D uncertain. From germline, CDR1 is MNHEY and CDR2 SVGAGI. The CDR3 extends over 11 amino acids. The V end lost 4 bases, the J end lost 7 bases, and 6 bases lay between the germline ends.

Concerning this clonotype: A much larger clone sits a single nucleotide away, making a read error possible. The chain uses TRBV11-2 and TRBJ2-3; TRBD2 matches 10 bases. This CDR3 is 16 amino acids long. Germline V gene lookup returns CDR1 SGHAT and CDR2 FQNNGV. V was clipped by 2 bases and J by 2 bases; unmatched bases: 4. CDR3 nucleotide sequence: TGTGCCAGCAGCTTAAGGAGCGGGGGGGACACAGATACGCAGTATTTT. Protein: CASSLRSGGDTDTQYF.

This chain joins TRBV24-1 and TRBJ2-3; D possibly matches TRBD1 or TRBD2 (5 bases each). Germline-derived CDR1 and CDR2 are KGHDR and SFDVKD. V was clipped by 9 bases and J by 0 bases, with 12 bases between them. The CDR3 extends over 14 amino acids. Written as DNA, the CDR3 is TGTGCCACCTCGCTCGGGGCTAGCACAGATACGCAGTATTTT. Protein: CATSLGASTDTQYF.

The chain links TRBV5-1 to TRBJ1-6; 7 bases are shared with TRBD1. Losses at the gene ends were 0 bases for V and 5 bases for J; bases not matched to a gene: 2. This CDR3 contains 15 residues. Per the germline V gene, CDR1 is SGHRS and CDR2 is YFSETQ. The CDR3 spells CASSLVDRDNSPLHF. Here the CDR3 DNA reads TGCGCCAGCAGCTTGGTCGACAGGGATAATTCACCCCTCCACTTT. The full variable domain, its missing parts supplied by reference TRBV5-1 and TRBJ1-6, is KAGVTQTPRYLIKTRGQQVTLSCSPISGHRSVSWYQQTPGQGLQFLFEYFSETQRNKGNFPGRFSGRQFSNSRSEMNVSTLELGDSALYLCASSLVDRDNSPLHFGNGTRLTVT.

This clonotype was detected ten times or more. The V and J genes are TRBV12-3 or TRBV12-4 and TRBJ2-7; the D gene is possibly TRBD2 (7 bases). The CDR3 consists of 16 residues. V was clipped by 4 bases and J by 4 bases, with 20 bases between them. CDR3 DNA: TGTGCCAGCAGTTACCCCGGACGGGGGGCCCCTTACGAGCAGTACTTC. This sequence encodes CASSYPGRGAPYEQYF.

There are many counts of this clonotype. The rearrangement uses TRBV12-3 or TRBV12-4 and TRBJ1-1; D perhaps matches TRBD1 (6 bases). V was trimmed by 2 bases and J by 9 bases, leaving 10 bases between them. The CDR3 spans 12 residues. The CDR3 DNA follows: TGTGCCAGCAGTTTATTGGGGGCCCAAGCTTTCTTT. It yields the protein CASSLLGAQAFF.

The chain joins TRBV5-1 to TRBJ2-1; 8 bases are shared with TRBD1. Germline lookup yields CDR1 SGHRS and CDR2 YFSETQ. The CDR3 loop spans 17 amino acids. J lost 0 bases, V lost 4 bases, and 9 bases had no gene match. The CDR3 region is CASSPRTGSSSYNEQFF. CDR3 DNA sequence: TGCGCCAGCAGCCCAAGGACAGGGTCTAGCTCCTACAATGAGCAGTTCTTC.

The sample holds a few counts of this clonotype. The chain recombines TRBV10-3 with TRBJ2-5, with a tentative D call TRBD1 (6 bases). From germline, CDR1 is ENHRY and CDR2 SYGVKD. Between the trimmed V and J ends, which lost 8 bases and 3 bases, there was a span of 10 bases. This CDR3 region has 12 residues. CDR3 sequence: CAIAYREETQYF. DNA of the CDR3: TGTGCCATCGCATACAGGGAAGAGACCCAGTACTTC.

This clonotype came up a few times. The chain links TRBV11-2 to TRBJ2-7, with no clear D. Looked up from germline, CDR1 is SGHAT and CDR2 is FQNNGV. Deletions cut 1 base from V and 5 bases from J, with 6 bases between. This CDR3 is built from 12 residues. Written as DNA, the CDR3 is TGTGCCAGCAGCTTAGCCCGGGACGAGCAGTACGTC. This gives the protein CASSLARDEQYV.

This clonotype showed up just a few times. The V gene is TRBV5-6, the J gene TRBJ2-1; TRBD2 is a possible D gene (5 bases). The CDR3 is made up of 18 amino acids. V lost 1 base and J 0 bases, leaving 17 bases between the germline ends. From germline, CDR1 is SGHDT and CDR2 YYEEEE. CDR3 residues: CASSLYVSGSSSYNEQFF. CDR3 coding DNA: TGTGCCAGCAGCTTGTACGTGTCGGGGTCGAGCTCCTACAATGAGCAGTTCTTC.

This clonotype has a count of ten or more. The chain combines TRBV7-2 with TRBJ2-2, with no clear D. This CDR3 contains 13 residues. Germline-derived CDR1 and CDR2 are SGHTA and FQGNSA. Trimming shortened V by 5 bases and J by 7 bases, and 11 bases separated the two germline ends. As DNA, the CDR3 is TGTGCCAGCAGCGATAATGTAGACGGGGAGCTGTTTTTT. It specifies CASSDNVDGELFF.

J is TRBJ2-1 and V is TRBV6-2 or TRBV6-3; perhaps TRBD1 as D (6 bases). Germline CDR1 reads MNHEY; CDR2 reads SVGEGT. This CDR3 contains 14 residues. V was pared by 4 bases and J by 9 bases, with 16 bases between. The DNA for the CDR3 is TGTGCCAGCAGTTCAACACACAGGGCGGCTGAGCAGTTCTTC. Translation gives CASSSTHRAAEQFF.

This clonotype was picked up a small number of times. The rearrangement uses TRBV4-1 and TRBJ2-3; 8 nucleotides match TRBD2. This CDR3 spans 13 amino acids. CDR1 and CDR2 (germline): MGHRA, YSYEKL. V lost 10 bases to trimming and J lost 2 bases; unmatched junction nucleotides: 5. CDR3 sequence reads: CATDSGVTDTQYF. CDR3 coding DNA: TGCGCCACCGATAGCGGGGTCACAGATACGCAGTATTTT.

This clonotype was detected only once. The chain carries TRBV28 and TRBJ2-7; D is perhaps TRBD2 (6 bases). Between the trimmed V and J ends, which lost 4 bases and 0 bases, there was a span of 13 bases. CDR1 is MDHEN, CDR2 SYDVKM, per germline. This CDR3 has 15 residues. The DNA for the CDR3 is TGTGCCAGCAGTTCAGGGACTGAAAGCTCCTACGAGCAGTACGTC. It translates to CASSSGTESSYEQYV.

A few counts support this clonotype. CDR3 sequence (DNA): TGTGCCAGCAGCTTAGGGGGGACGGGGGTTACCGGGGAGCTGTTTTTT. It is translated as CASSLGGTGVTGELFF. V usage is TRBV7-2 and J usage is TRBJ2-2, with D maybe TRBD2 (6 bases). Germline-derived CDR1 and CDR2 are SGHTA and FQGNSA. The CDR3 covers 16 residues. Trimming shortened V by 1 base and J by 5 bases, and 14 bases separated the two germline ends.

This clonotype was recorded a few times. The chain couples TRBV20-1 to TRBJ2-7, with 7 positions matching TRBD1. The CDR3 loop spans 12 amino acids. The J segment lost 3 bases and the V segment lost 4 bases, leaving 3 bases of the junction unmatched. In germline, CDR1 is DFQATT, CDR2 SNEGSKA (reference sequence). CDR3 loop: CSATSGGYEQYF. CDR3 sequence (DNA): TGCAGTGCTACCTCAGGGGGCTACGAGCAGTACTTC.

This clonotype was seen a handful of times. V gene TRBV5-1 combines with J gene TRBJ1-1, with D possibly matching TRBD1 (6 bases). V was clipped by 0 bases and J by 4 bases, with 13 bases between them. The CDR3 is 15 residues long. In germline, CDR1 is SGHRS, CDR2 YFSETQ. In nucleotides, the CDR3 is TGCGCCAGCAGCTTGGCGGGAAACAGGGCCACTGAAGCTTTCTTT. Amino acid sequence: CASSLAGNRATEAFF.

V gene TRBV7-3 combines with J gene TRBJ1-1; D not certain. V shed 1 base and J shed 9 bases, with 12 bases lying between them. The CDR3 is made up of 13 amino acids. Germline V CDR1 and CDR2: SGHTA, FQGTGA. CDR3 protein: CASSLNQGYKAFF. DNA of the CDR3: TGTGCCAGCAGCTTAAACCAAGGGTACAAAGCTTTCTTT.

This clonotype was counted between two and nine times. In nucleotides, the CDR3 is TGTGCCAGCACCAGACGGGGGGGTGCGGGCACTGAAGCTTTCTTT. Translation gives CASTRRGGAGTEAFF. The V gene is TRBV6-5, the J gene TRBJ1-1, with D tentatively TRBD1 (5 bases). The CDR3 extends over 15 amino acids. Germline V lookup: CDR1 MNHEY, CDR2 SVGAGI. V was shortened by 7 bases and J by 4 bases, with 19 bases between the two germline ends.

The chain joins TRBV6-5 to TRBJ2-2, with D uncertain. Germline V gene lookup returns CDR1 MNHEY and CDR2 SVGAGI. Trimming took 6 bases from V and 6 from J, leaving 8 bases between them. This CDR3 is 12 amino acids long. CDR3 in amino acids: CASSLNAGELFF. The CDR3 coding sequence is TGTGCCAGCAGCCTCAACGCCGGGGAGCTGTTTTTT.

The rearrangement links TRBV4-3 to TRBJ2-7; perhaps TRBD2 as D (5 bases). V lost 8 bases and J 4 bases, leaving 15 bases between the germline ends. The CDR3 has 13 amino acids. CDR1 is LGHNA and CDR2 is YSLEER in the germline V gene. CDR3 sequence (DNA): TGCGCCAGCGGACTTGCGGGCAGATACGAGCAGTACTTC. It encodes CASGLAGRYEQYF.